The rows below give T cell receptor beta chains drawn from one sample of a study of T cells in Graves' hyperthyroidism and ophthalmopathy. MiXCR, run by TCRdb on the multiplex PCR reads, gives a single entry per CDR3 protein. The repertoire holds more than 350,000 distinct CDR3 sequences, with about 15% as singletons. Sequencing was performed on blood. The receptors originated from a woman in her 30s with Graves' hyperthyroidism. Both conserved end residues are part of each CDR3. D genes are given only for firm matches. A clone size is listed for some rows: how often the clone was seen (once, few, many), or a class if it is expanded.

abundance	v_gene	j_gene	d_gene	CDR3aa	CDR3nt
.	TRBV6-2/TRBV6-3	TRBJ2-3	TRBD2	CASSYDSLAGGLASTDTQYF	TGTGCCAGCAGTTACGATAGTCTAGCGGGAGGCCTCGCTAGCACAGATACGCAGTATTTT
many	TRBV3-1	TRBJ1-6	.	CASSPEQGNSPLHF	TGTGCCAGCAGCCCGGAGCAGGGAAATTCACCCCTCCACTTT
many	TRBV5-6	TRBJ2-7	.	CASSLITASYEQYF	TGTGCCAGCAGCTTGATAACTGCCTCCTACGAGCAGTACTTC
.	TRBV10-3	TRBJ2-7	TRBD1	CAIRVTGTGDYEQYF	TGTGCCATCAGAGTAACCGGGACAGGGGACTACGAGCAGTACTTC
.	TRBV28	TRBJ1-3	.	CASSSQGLGGNTIYF	TGTGCCAGCAGTTCGCAGGGGTTAGGTGGAAACACCATATATTTT
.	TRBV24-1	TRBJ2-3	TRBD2	CATSDSLGSWGTSGFSTDTQYF	TGTGCCACCAGTGATTCCCTCGGGTCCTGGGGGACTAGCGGATTTAGCACAGATACGCAGTATTTT
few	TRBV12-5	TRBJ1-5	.	CASGLVRSSGPDDQPQHF	TGTGCTAGTGGTTTGGTACGTAGCTCGGGGCCTGACGATCAGCCCCAGCATTTT
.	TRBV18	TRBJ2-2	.	CASSPWRDTGELFF	TGTGCCAGCTCACCGTGGAGGGACACCGGGGAGCTGTTTTTT
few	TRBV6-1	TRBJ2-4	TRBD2	CASREAGDWDIQYF	TGTGCCAGCAGAGAGGCGGGGGATTGGGACATTCAGTACTTC
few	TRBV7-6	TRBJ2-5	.	CASSAGPRFGETQYF	TGTGCCAGCAGCGCTGGACCGAGGTTTGGAGAGACCCAGTACTTC
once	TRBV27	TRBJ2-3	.	CASSRRGQGKDTQYF	TGTGCCAGCAGTCGACGGGGTCAGGGAAAAGATACGCAGTATTTT
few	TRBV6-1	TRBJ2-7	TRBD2	CASRLKRETYEQYF	TGTGCCAGCAGACTAAAGCGGGAGACCTACGAGCAGTACTTC
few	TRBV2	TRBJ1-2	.	CASSDSVFYGYTF	TGTGCCAGCAGTGATAGTGTTTTCTATGGCTACACCTTC
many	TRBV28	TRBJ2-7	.	CASRSREPSHEQYF	TGTGCCAGCAGGTCCCGCGAGCCCTCCCACGAGCAGTACTTC
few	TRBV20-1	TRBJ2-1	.	CSARGITSQEEQFF	TGCAGTGCTAGAGGAATTACTAGTCAGGAGGAGCAGTTCTTC
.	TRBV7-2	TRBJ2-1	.	CASSLEVMQFF	TGTGCCAGCAGCTTAGAAGTGATGCAGTTCTTC
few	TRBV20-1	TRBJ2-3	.	CSARESARGDTQYF	TGCAGTGCGAGGGAGAGTGCCAGGGGAGATACGCAGTATTTT
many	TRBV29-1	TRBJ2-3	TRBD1	CSVGTGFSTDTQYF	TGCAGCGTTGGGACAGGGTTTAGCACAGATACGCAGTATTTT
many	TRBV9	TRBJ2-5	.	CASSDPSRGETQYF	TGTGCCAGCAGCGACCCTTCCCGGGGCGAGACCCAGTACTTC
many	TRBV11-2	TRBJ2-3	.	CASSPSGDSDTQYF	TGTGCCAGCAGCCCCTCGGGCGACAGCGATACGCAGTATTTT
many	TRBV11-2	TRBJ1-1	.	CASSFSPGNTEAFF	TGTGCCAGCAGCTTCAGCCCCGGGAACACTGAAGCTTTCTTT
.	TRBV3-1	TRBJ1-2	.	CASSQGQPHGYTF	TGTGCCAGCAGCCAAGGCCAACCCCATGGCTACACCTTC
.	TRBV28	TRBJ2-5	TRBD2	CATSGGGGWGGYQETQYF	TGTGCCACCAGTGGGGGGGGAGGATGGGGAGGGTACCAAGAGACCCAGTACTTC
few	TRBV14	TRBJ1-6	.	CASSQAGDYSPLHF	TGTGCCAGCAGCCAAGCCGGAGACTATTCACCCCTCCACTTT
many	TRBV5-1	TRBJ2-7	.	CASSLERGGEQYF	TGCGCCAGCAGCTTGGAAAGGGGAGGCGAGCAGTACTTC
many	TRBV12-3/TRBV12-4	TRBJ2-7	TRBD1	CASSQQGARYEQYF	TGTGCCAGCAGTCAACAGGGGGCTCGATACGAGCAGTACTTC
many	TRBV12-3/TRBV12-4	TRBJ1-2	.	CASSLTFGYTF	TGTGCCAGCAGTTTGACATTTGGCTACACCTTC
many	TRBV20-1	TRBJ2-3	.	CSARDDRFSTDTQYF	TGCAGTGCTAGAGATGACAGGTTTAGCACAGATACGCAGTATTTT
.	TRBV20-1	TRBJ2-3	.	CSATKAEGDTDTQYF	TGCAGTGCTACCAAAGCGGAAGGAGACACAGATACGCAGTATTTT
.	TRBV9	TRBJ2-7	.	CASSVRSEYEQYF	TGTGCCAGCAGCGTTCGCTCGGAGTACGAGCAGTACTTC
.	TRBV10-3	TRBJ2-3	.	CASRSTSTDTQYF	TGTGCCAGCCGAAGTACCTCCACAGATACGCAGTATTTT
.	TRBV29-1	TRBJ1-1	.	CSVADPVGAFF	TGCAGCGTTGCAGACCCAGTGGGAGCTTTCTTT
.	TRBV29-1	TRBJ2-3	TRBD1	CSAMTGTGGRVGTDTQYF	TGCAGCGCTATGACCGGGACAGGGGGAAGAGTGGGCACAGATACGCAGTATTTT
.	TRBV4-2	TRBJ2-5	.	CASSQDFGPLAQYF	TGTGCCAGCAGCCAAGATTTTGGTCCCCTGGCGCAGTACTTC
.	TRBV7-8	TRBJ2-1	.	CASSLRGGTGRNEQFF	TGTGCCAGCAGCTTGAGGGGCGGGACGGGCAGGAATGAGCAGTTCTTC
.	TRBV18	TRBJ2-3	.	CTSSPLAVPDTQYF	TGTACCAGCTCACCGCTGGCCGTCCCAGATACGCAGTATTTT
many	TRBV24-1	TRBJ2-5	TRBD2	CATSDLQSGSTFQETQYF	TGTGCCACCAGTGATTTGCAAAGCGGGAGTACTTTCCAAGAGACCCAGTACTTC
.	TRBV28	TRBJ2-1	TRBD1	CASSSAGTGRYNEQFF	TGTGCCAGCAGTTCGGCCGGGACAGGGAGGTACAATGAGCAGTTCTTC
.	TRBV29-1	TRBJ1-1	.	CSVGRTGMNTEAFF	TGCAGCGTTGGCAGGACGGGGATGAACACTGAAGCTTTCTTT
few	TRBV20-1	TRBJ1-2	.	CSARDKAGPGYTF	TGCAGTGCTAGAGATAAGGCAGGTCCTGGCTACACCTTC
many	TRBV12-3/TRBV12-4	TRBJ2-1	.	CASSFTVEHNEQFF	TGTGCCAGCAGTTTCACGGTTGAACACAATGAGCAGTTCTTC
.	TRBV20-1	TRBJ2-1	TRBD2	CSAKPGLAEQFF	TGCAGTGCGAAACCGGGACTAGCGGAACAGTTCTTC
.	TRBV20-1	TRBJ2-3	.	CSVVPSRTDTQYF	TGCAGTGTGGTCCCATCGCGCACAGATACGCAGTATTTT
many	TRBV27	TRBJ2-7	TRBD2	CASTRLAGGPTPYEQYF	TGTGCCAGCACCCGACTAGCGGGAGGGCCCACCCCCTACGAGCAGTACTTC
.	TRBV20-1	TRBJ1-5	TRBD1	CSARDLQGAQPQHF	TGCAGTGCTAGAGATCTCCAGGGGGCTCAGCCCCAGCATTTT
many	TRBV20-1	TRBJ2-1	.	CSARDYSGEYYNEQFF	TGCAGTGCTAGAGATTATTCGGGAGAGTACTACAATGAGCAGTTCTTC